The text below deals with one T cell receptor (beta chain). With V trimmed by 0 bases and J by 4 bases, 0 bases remained unmatched. In germline, CDR1 is LGHDT, CDR2 YNNKEL (reference sequence). There are 16 residues in the CDR3. Per the original methods: Amplification of reference gene primers provided the estimated nucleated cell counts. Some clones are missing from TCRdb's copy, which holds only in-frame ones; the method was immunoSEQ multiplex PCR. The V and J calls and clone size were taken over from that table, and D and trimming were inferred from the DNA. Of under 450,000 clones in the sample, 70% to 90% were seen once. This record comes from a study of blood T cell repertoires in COVID-19. Background on the study: COVID-19 samples, acute and convalescent, were from the United States, Italy and Spain. Sources were T cells, B-cell-depleted T cells, or PBMCs; the material itself was cDNA or gDNA.

The Seattle patients, enrolled during active infection, were followed longitudinally. Sequenced sample: peripheral blood. The source is a woman aged 55-70 years with COVID-19, enrolled during active disease. The chain uses TRBV3-1 (or the pseudogene TRBV3-2) and TRBJ2-3, with 14 bases aligning to TRBD2. The CDR3 sequence is CASSQEGLAGADTQYF. In nucleotides, the CDR3 is TGTGCCAGCAGCCAAGAGGGACTAGCGGGGGCAGATACGCAGTATTTT.